Below, 20 T cell receptor beta chains from the same sample are listed, as sequenced in a study of tumor-infiltrating lymphocytes in primary liver carcinoma. It was from approximately 20-30 mg of unsorted bulk tissue that RNA and DNA were co-extracted. Total RNA (roughly 550 ng) served as template for TCR beta cDNA synthesis primed by a constant-region primer. Three-round nested multiplex PCR performed with slightly modified ARM-PCR produced the TCR beta libraries. Each of the first two PCR rounds ran approximately 9 cycles with TRBV1-TRBV30 forward and C-beta reverse primers. A single record per CDR3 protein comes from TCRdb applying MiXCR to the multiplex PCR reads. The sample lists fewer than 250,000 distinct CDR3 sequences, roughly 80% seen once, with roughly 20% in the top ten. Sample: tumor tissue from primary liver carcinoma. The source of these receptors is a middle-aged man with primary liver carcinoma and hepatitis B virus infection.

Concerning this clonotype: A single base separates this from a much larger clone, so it may be a read error. The chain joins TRBV7-9 to TRBJ2-1; 9 nucleotides match TRBD1. The trim removed 4 bases at V and 7 bases at J, leaving 8 bases unmatched. Germline CDR1 reads SEHNR; CDR2 reads FQNEAQ (reference sequence). This CDR3 has 15 amino acids. CDR3: CASSSDRGSRNEQFF. CDR3 sequence (DNA): TGTGCCAGCAGCTCGGACAGGGGTAGTAGAAATGAGCAGTTCTTC.

The rearrangement joins TRBV10-3 to TRBJ2-7; no clear D gene. This CDR3 contains 15 residues. The germline CDR1 and CDR2 sequences are ENHRY and SYGVKD. Between the trimmed V and J ends, which lost 3 bases and 0 bases, there was a span of 12 bases. The CDR3 DNA reads as TGTGCCATCAGTGAAGCTGGGAACTACTCCTACGAGCAGTACTTC. This gives the protein CAISEAGNYSYEQYF.

Turning to this clonotype: Given a much more abundant clone one base away, this may be a read error. J is TRBJ1-5 and V is TRBV5-1; TRBD1 aligns across 9 bases. V lost 5 bases, J lost 4 bases, and 7 bases stayed unmatched. The CDR3 is 15 residues long. Germline values: CDR1 SGHRS, CDR2 YFSETQ. CDR3 nucleotides: TGCGCCAGCAGATTAACGACAGGGGGGAATCAGCCCCAGCATTTT. It specifies CASRLTTGGNQPQHF.

This clonotype came up once. Since no conserved phenylalanine or tryptophan closes the CDR3, a read error is the likely cause. The DNA is omitted, as the CDR3 cannot be located on it reliably, and the CDR3 follows TCRdb's listing. This rearrangement joins TRBV12-3 or TRBV12-4 to TRBJ2-3; the table assigns TRBD1, which was not confirmed against the DNA. Including both end residues, the CDR3 is 13 amino acids long. The CDR3 reads CASSLTGTDTHYY.

On this clonotype itself: The junction differs from germline at one of its ends, possibly a read error. The genes are TRBV10-3 and TRBJ2-7; 7 positions agree with TRBD1. This CDR3 region has 17 residues. CDR1 ENHRY and CDR2 SYGVKD come from the germline V gene. The CDR3: CVISGGQWAPKDYDQYF. In DNA, the CDR3 is TGTGTCATCAGTGGGGGACAGTGGGCCCCAAAAGACTACGACCAGTACTTC.

A note on this clonotype: One end of the junction fails to match germline, which may point to a read error. This chain joins TRBV29-1 and TRBJ2-6, with a weak D call TRBD1 (5 bases). This CDR3 spans 13 amino acids. Germline-derived CDR1 and CDR2 are SQVTM and ANQGSEA. CDR3 DNA: TGCAGCGTAGCAAGGCTTGGGGCCAACGGCCTGACTTTC. Translated, it gives CSVARLGANGLTF.

There are a few counts of this clonotype. One end of the junction fails to match germline, which may point to a read error. V usage is TRBV29-1 and J usage is TRBJ2-2; 8 nucleotides match TRBD2. The CDR3 is 13 amino acids. Germline V CDR1 and CDR2: SQVTM, ANQGSEA. The CDR3 DNA reads TGCAGCGTTGGACTAGCGAGCACCCGGGAGCTGTTGTTT. It encodes CSVGLASTRELLF.

As concerns this clonotype: A read error may produce the germline difference seen at one junction end. This sequence joins TRBV6-6 and TRBJ1-6, with 8 bases lining up with TRBD1. The V gene's germline CDR1 is MNHNY and CDR2 SVGAGI (reference sequence). The CDR3 runs 13 residues. CDR3 amino acids: CASGTTGVSPLYF. In nucleotides, the CDR3 is TGTGCCAGCGGTACGACAGGGGTTTCGCCCCTCTACTTT.

On this clonotype itself: At one end, the junction sequence differs from germline, possibly due to a read error. This sequence joins TRBV11-3 and TRBJ2-1, with D possibly matching TRBD1 (5 bases). The CDR3 covers 14 residues. Germline lookup yields CDR1 SGHNT and CDR2 YENEEA. CDR3 amino acids: CASSSGVSDNKQFF. CDR3 nucleotides: TGTGCCAGCAGCTCAGGCGTCTCGGACAATAAGCAGTTCTTC.

A note on this clonotype: An end of the junction differs from the germline gene, which may be a read error. This chain joins TRBV28 and TRBJ2-2; D may match TRBD1 or TRBD2 (5 bases each). There are 14 residues in the CDR3. From germline, CDR1 is MDHEN and CDR2 SYDVKM. CDR3 nucleotides: TGTGCCAGCAGTTATGTGGGATCTGCCGGGGACCTGTTTTTT. The encoded protein is CASSYVGSAGDLFF.

As regards this clonotype: This CDR3 is missing its conserved last phenylalanine or tryptophan, likely due to a read error. The chain employs TRBV29-1 and TRBJ2-3; 7 nucleotides line up with TRBD1. The length of the CDR3 is 14 residues. J gave up 4 bases and V 5 bases, and 9 bases lay outside the gene matches. Germline loops: CDR1 SQVTM, CDR2 ANQGSEA. CDR3 sequence reads: CSVSGTVASDTQYL. DNA of the CDR3: TGCAGCGTTTCCGGGACAGTGGCTTCAGATACGCAGTATCTT.

About this clonotype: The junction shows a germline mismatch at one end, possibly a read error. The V gene is TRBV5-4, the J gene TRBJ2-2; 7 nucleotides line up with TRBD2. Germline V CDR1 and CDR2: SGHNT, YYREEE (reference sequence). This CDR3 contains 15 residues. CDR3 in DNA: TGTGCCAGCAGCTGGGACTACTTCAACACTGGGGACCTGTTTTTT. Protein product: CASSWDYFNTGDLFF.

On this clonotype: A read error may account for a junction end that differs from germline. V usage is TRBV6-1 and J usage is TRBJ1-1; D not resolved. The CDR3 spans 13 residues. Per germline, CDR1 MNHNS and CDR2 SASEGT. CDR3 in DNA: TGTGCCTGCAGTGATGGTAGGAACATTGAAGTTTTCTTT. This encodes CACSDGRNIEVFF.

Comment on this clonotype: An end of the junction does not agree with germline; a read error may underlie this. This sequence joins TRBV11-1 and TRBJ1-6; maybe TRBD1 (5 bases). From germline, CDR1 is SGHAT and CDR2 FQDESV (reference sequence). The CDR3 is made up of 13 amino acids. CDR3 sequence (DNA): TGTGCAAGGAGCCGGACACTGGTTTCACCCCTCCTCTTT. Protein: CARSRTLVSPLLF.

A few counts support this clonotype. V usage is TRBV29-1 and J usage is TRBJ2-5; possible D gene TRBD1, 5 bases. Germline V gives CDR1 SQVTM, CDR2 ANQGSEA. The CDR3 consists of 13 residues. The CDR3 bases are TGCGTCGTTGAAGGTCAGGGCCGTGAGACCCAGTACTTC. This gives the protein CVVEGQGRETQYF.

The rearrangement uses TRBV5-1 and TRBJ2-5; D not certain. Germline V CDR1 and CDR2: SGHRS, YFSETQ. The CDR3 is 14 residues long. V was cut by 7 bases and J by 1 base, with 14 bases left in between. CDR3 bases: TGCGCCAGCCTCTCACAAGGCGCCCAAGAGACCCAGTACTTC. Translated: CASLSQGAQETQYF. The entire variable domain, with the rest obtained from reference TRBV5-1 and TRBJ2-5, is as follows: KAGVTQTPRYLIKTRGQQVTLSCSPISGHRSVSWYQQTPGQGLQFLFEYFSETQRNKGNFPGRFSGRQFSNSRSEMNVSTLELGDSALYLCASLSQGAQETQYFGPGTRLLVL.

The rearrangement uses TRBV6-2 or TRBV6-3 and TRBJ1-1; 7 bases align to TRBD1. V lost 6 bases, J lost 5 bases, and 6 bases stayed unmatched. The germline V gene encodes CDR1 MNHEY and CDR2 SVGEGT. CDR3 length: 13 residues. The CDR3 region has the DNA TGTGCCAGCAGGGAACAGGGGTTGACTGAAGCTTTCTTT. The encoded protein is CASREQGLTEAFF.

As regards this clonotype: A much more abundant neighbour one base away suggests this may be a read error. The J gene is TRBJ2-2, the V gene TRBV14, with D possibly being TRBD2 (5 bases). The CDR3 consists of 12 residues. Germline loops: CDR1 SGHDN, CDR2 FVKESK. The CDR3 region is CASSPTYGELLF. CDR3 in DNA: TGTGCCAGCAGTCCGACCTACGGGGAGCTGCTTTTT.

In regard to this clonotype: No conserved phenylalanine or tryptophan ends this CDR3, so it is likely a read error. J is TRBJ2-1 and V is TRBV6-1, with TRBD2 matching over 10 bases. Germline CDR1 MNHNS, CDR2 SASEGT. The CDR3 runs 15 residues. CDR3 sequence: CDSSESSGSYNEQFL. CDR3 sequence (DNA): TGTGACAGCAGTGAATCTAGCGGGAGCTACAATGAGCAGTTCCTC.

This clonotype was observed many times. The chain employs TRBV24-1 and TRBJ2-1; D unclear. The CDR3 is made up of 15 amino acids. CDR1 and CDR2 from the germline V gene are KGHDR and SFDVKD. Trimming removed 5 bases from V and 3 bases from J, with 13 bases in between. The CDR3 loop reads CATSVSEPGYNEQFF. CDR3 nucleotides: TGTGCCACCAGTGTTAGTGAGCCGGGCTACAATGAGCAGTTCTTC.